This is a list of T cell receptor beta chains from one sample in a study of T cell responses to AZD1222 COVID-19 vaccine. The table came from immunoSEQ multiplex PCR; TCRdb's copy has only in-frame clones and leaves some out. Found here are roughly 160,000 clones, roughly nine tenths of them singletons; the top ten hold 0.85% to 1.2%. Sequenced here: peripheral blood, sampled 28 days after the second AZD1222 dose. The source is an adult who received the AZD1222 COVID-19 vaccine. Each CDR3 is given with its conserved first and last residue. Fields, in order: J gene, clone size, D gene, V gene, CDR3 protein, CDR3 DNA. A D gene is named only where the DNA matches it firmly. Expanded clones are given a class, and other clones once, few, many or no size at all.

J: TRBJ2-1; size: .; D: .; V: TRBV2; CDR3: CAGEEGLSNNEQFF; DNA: TGTGCCGGGGAAGAGGGACTCTCTAACAATGAGCAGTTCTTC
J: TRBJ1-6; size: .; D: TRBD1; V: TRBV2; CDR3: CASSGGDRASPLHF; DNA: TGTGCCAGCAGTGGGGGGGACAGGGCTTCACCCCTCCACTTT
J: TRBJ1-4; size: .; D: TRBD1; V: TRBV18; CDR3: CASSPVLGQPNEKLFF; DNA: TGTGCCAGCTCACCAGTGCTGGGACAGCCTAATGAAAAACTGTTTTTT
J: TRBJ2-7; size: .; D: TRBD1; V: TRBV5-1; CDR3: CASTGQGAPFTQYF; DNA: TGCGCCAGCACCGGACAGGGGGCCCCCTTCACGCAGTACTTC
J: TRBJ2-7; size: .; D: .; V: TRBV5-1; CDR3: CASSLSSSYERYF; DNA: TGCGCCAGCAGCTTAAGCTCCTCCTACGAGCGGTACTTC
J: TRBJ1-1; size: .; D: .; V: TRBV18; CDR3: CASSPYIPRGNTEAFF; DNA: TGTGCCAGCTCACCATATATCCCGCGGGGGAACACTGAAGCTTTCTTT
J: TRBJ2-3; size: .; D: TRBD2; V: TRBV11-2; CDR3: CASSLDRSGGAGTQYF; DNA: TGTGCCAGCAGCTTAGATCGGAGCGGGGGGGCCGGTACGCAGTATTTT
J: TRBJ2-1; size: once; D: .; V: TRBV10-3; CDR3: CAISEWGDILNNEQFF; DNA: TGTGCCATCAGTGAGTGGGGGGACATACTCAACAATGAGCAGTTCTTC
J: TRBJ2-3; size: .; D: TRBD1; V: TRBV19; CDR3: CASSPRQGGTDTQYF; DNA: TGTGCCAGTAGCCCACGACAGGGGGGCACAGATACGCAGTATTTT
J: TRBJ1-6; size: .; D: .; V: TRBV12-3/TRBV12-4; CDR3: CASRTGTSPLHF; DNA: TGTGCCAGCAGGACAGGTACCTCACCCCTCCACTTT
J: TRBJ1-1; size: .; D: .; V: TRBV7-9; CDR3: CASSQQGGEAFF; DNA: TGTGCCAGCAGCCAACAGGGAGGTGAAGCTTTCTTT
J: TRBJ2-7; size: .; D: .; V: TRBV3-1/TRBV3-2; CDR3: CASSQLSYEQYF; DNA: TGTGCCAGCAGCCAACTTTCCTACGAGCAGTACTTC
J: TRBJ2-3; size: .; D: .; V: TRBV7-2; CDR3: CASSSLGLRTDTQYF; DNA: TGTGCCAGCAGCTCATTAGGCCTCCGCACAGATACGCAGTATTTT
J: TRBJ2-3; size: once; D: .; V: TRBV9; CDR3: CASSALALTSTDTQYF; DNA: TGTGCCAGCAGCGCGTTAGCCTTAACTAGCACAGATACGCAGTATTTT
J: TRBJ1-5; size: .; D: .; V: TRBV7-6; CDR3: CASSRTRQVYQPQHF; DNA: TGTGCCAGCAGTCGAACAAGGCAGGTCTATCAGCCCCAGCATTTT
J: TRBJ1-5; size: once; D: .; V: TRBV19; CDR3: CASSIDPRASNQPQHF; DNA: TGTGCCAGTAGTATAGATCCACGGGCTAGCAATCAGCCCCAGCATTTT
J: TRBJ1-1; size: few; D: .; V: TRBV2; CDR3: CASRQSGGGTEAFF; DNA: TGTGCCAGCAGGCAATCGGGAGGAGGCACTGAAGCTTTCTTT
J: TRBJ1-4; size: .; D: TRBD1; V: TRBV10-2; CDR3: CASSPTGLEKLFF; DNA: TGCGCCAGCAGTCCGACAGGGCTTGAAAAACTGTTTTTT